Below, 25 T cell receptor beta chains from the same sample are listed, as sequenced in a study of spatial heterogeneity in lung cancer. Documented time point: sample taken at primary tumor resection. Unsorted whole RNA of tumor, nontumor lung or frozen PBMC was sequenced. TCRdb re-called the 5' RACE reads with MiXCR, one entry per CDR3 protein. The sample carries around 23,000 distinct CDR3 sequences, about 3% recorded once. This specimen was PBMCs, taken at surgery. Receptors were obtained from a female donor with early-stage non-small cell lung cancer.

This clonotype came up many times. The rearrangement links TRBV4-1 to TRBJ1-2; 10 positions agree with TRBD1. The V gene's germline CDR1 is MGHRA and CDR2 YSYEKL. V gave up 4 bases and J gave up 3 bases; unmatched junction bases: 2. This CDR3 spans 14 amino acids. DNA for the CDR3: TGCGCCAGCAGCCCTGGACAGGGGGACTATGGCTACACCTTC. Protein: CASSPGQGDYGYTF.

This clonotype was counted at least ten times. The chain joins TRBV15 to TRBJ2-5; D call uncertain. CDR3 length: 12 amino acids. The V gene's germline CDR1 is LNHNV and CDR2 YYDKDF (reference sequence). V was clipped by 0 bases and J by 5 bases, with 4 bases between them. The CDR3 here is CATSRDVETQYF. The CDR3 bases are TGTGCCACCAGCAGAGATGTGGAGACCCAGTACTTC.

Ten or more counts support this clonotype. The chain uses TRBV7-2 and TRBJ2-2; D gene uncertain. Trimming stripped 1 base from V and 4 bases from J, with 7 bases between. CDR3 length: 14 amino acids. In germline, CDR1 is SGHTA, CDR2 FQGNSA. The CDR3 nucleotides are TGTGCCAGCAGCTTAGGGGGTCCCACCGGGGAGCTGTTTTTT. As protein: CASSLGGPTGELFF. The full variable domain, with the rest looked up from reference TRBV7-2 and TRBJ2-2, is GAGVSQSPSNKVTEKGKDVELRCDPISGHTALYWYRQSLGQGLEFLIYFQGNSAPDKSGLPSDRFSAERTGGSVSTLTIQRTQQEDSAVYLCASSLGGPTGELFFGEGSRLTVL.

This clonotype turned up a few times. CDR3 DNA sequence: TGTGCCAGCAGCTTGAGTCGGGACCGACAGCATTTT. Translation gives CASSLSRDRQHF. The rearrangement uses TRBV7-9 and TRBJ1-5, with D possibly being TRBD1 (5 bases). Germline V gene sequence: CDR1 SEHNR, CDR2 FQNEAQ (reference sequence). This CDR3 is built from 12 residues. The V and J ends lost 3 bases and 13 bases respectively, with 13 bases between them.

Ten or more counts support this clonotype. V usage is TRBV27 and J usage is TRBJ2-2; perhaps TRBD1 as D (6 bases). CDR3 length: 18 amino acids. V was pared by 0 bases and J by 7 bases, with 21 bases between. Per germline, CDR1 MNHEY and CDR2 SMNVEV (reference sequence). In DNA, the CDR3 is TGTGCCAGCAGTTTATCACCCCCCGGACAGACCCGAGGCGGGGAGCTGTTTTTT. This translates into CASSLSPPGQTRGGELFF.

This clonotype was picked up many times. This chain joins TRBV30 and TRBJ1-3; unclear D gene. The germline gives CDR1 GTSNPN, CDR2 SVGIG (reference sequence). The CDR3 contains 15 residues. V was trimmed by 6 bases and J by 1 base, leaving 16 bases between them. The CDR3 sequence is CACSPDILSGNTIYF. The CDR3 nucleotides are TGTGCCTGCTCCCCCGACATATTATCTGGAAACACCATATATTTT.

As DNA, the CDR3 is TGTGCCAGCAGTTTCCGGCGGCTACCCACAGATACGCAGTATTTT. This codes for CASSFRRLPTDTQYF. The gene calls are TRBV12-3 or TRBV12-4 and TRBJ2-3; D call uncertain. The V end lost 3 bases, the J end lost 2 bases, and 12 bases lay between the germline ends. This CDR3 is built from 15 residues.

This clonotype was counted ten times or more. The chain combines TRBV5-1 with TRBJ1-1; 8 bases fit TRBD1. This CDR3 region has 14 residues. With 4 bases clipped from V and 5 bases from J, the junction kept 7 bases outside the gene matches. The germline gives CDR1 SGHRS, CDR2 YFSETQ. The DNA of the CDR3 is TGCGCCAGCAGCCCGGACAGGGTGTGGACTGAAGCTTTCTTT. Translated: CASSPDRVWTEAFF.

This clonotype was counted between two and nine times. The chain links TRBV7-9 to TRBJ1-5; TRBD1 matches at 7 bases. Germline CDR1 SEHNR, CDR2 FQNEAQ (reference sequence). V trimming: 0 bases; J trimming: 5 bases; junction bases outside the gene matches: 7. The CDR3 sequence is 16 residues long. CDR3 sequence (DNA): TGTGCCAGCAGCTTAGCGAGGGACAGTGATTATCAGCCCCAGCATTTT. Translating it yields CASSLARDSDYQPQHF.

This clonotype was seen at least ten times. CDR3: CATIKRDLTPLHF. The CDR3 DNA is TGTGCCACCATTAAGCGGGATTTGACACCCCTCCACTTT. V and J are TRBV24-1 and TRBJ1-6; D not resolved. V lost 8 bases and J lost 11, with 15 bases in between. The germline gives CDR1 KGHDR, CDR2 SFDVKD. The CDR3 length is 13 residues.

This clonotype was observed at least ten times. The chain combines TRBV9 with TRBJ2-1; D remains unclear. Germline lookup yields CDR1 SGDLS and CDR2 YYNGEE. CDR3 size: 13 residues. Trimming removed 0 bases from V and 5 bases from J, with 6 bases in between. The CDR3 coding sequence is TGTGCCAGCAGCGTAGGCGGAGACAATGAGCAGTTCTTC. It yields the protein CASSVGGDNEQFF.

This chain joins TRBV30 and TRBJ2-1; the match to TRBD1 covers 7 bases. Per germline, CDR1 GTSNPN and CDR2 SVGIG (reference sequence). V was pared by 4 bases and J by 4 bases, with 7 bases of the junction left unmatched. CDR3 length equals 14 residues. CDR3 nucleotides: TGTGCCTGGAACGCCGGGACAGTATACAATGAGCAGTTCTTC. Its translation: CAWNAGTVYNEQFF.

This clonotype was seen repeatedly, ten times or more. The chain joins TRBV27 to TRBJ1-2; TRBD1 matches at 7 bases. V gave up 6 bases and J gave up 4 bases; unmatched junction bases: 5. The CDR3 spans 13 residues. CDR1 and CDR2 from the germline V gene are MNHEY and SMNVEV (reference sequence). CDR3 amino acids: CASRQGSFYGYTF. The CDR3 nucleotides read TGTGCCAGCAGACAGGGGAGTTTCTATGGCTACACCTTC.

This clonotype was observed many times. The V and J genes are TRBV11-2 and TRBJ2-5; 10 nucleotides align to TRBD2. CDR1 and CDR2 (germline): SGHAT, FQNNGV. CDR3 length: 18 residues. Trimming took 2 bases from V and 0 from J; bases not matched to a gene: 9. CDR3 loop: CASSLRRSSGGYQETQYF. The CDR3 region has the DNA TGTGCCAGCAGCTTACGCCGAAGTAGCGGGGGGTACCAAGAGACCCAGTACTTC.

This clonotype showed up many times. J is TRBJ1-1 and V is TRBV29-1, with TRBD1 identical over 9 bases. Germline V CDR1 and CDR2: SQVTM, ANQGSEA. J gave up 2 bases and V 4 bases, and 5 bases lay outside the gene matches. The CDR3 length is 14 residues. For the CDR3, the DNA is TGCAGCGTTGCCGGGGACAGGGATAACACTGAAGCTTTCTTT. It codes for CSVAGDRDNTEAFF.

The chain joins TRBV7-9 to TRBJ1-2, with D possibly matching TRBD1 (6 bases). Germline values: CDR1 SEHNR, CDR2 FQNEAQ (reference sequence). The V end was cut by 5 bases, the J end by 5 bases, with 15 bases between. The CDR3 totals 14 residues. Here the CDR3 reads CASSQTGYGYGYTF. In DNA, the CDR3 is TGTGCCAGCAGCCAAACAGGGTATGGGTATGGCTACACCTTC.

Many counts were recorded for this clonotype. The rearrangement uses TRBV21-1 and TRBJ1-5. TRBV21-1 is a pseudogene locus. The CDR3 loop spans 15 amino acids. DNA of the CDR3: TGTGCCAGCAGCCAGAGACGGAATAGCAATCAGCCCCAGCATTTT. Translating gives CASSQRRNSNQPQHF.

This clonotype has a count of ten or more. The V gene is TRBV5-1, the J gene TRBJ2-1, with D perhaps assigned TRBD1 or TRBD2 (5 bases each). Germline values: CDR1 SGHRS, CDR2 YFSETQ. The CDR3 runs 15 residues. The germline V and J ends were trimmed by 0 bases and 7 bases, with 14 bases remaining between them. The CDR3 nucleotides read TGCGCCAGCAGCTTGGGACAGAGGGTCCAGAATGAGCAGTTCTTC. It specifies CASSLGQRVQNEQFF.

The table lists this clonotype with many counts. The CDR3: CASSLVGGAETQYF. In DNA, the CDR3 is TGTGCCAGCAGCTTGGTAGGGGGCGCGGAGACCCAGTACTTC. The J gene is TRBJ2-5, the V gene TRBV5-4; 7 nucleotides match TRBD1. Germline V gene lookup returns CDR1 SGHNT and CDR2 YYREEE (reference sequence). V lost 0 bases to trimming and J lost 5 bases; unmatched junction nucleotides: 4. This CDR3 comprises 14 residues.

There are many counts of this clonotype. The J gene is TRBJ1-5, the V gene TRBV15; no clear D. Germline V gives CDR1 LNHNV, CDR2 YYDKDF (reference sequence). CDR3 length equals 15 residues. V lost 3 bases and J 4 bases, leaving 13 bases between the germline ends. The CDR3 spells CATSRGTAENQPQHF. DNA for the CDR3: TGTGCCACCAGCAGGGGTACAGCGGAGAATCAGCCCCAGCATTTT.

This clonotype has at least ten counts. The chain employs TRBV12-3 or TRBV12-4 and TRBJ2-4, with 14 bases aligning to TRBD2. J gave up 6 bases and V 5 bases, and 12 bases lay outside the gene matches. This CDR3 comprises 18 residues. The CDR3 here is CASSHWGLAGAGGNIQYF. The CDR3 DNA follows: TGTGCCAGCAGTCACTGGGGACTAGCGGGAGCGGGTGGAAACATTCAGTACTTC.

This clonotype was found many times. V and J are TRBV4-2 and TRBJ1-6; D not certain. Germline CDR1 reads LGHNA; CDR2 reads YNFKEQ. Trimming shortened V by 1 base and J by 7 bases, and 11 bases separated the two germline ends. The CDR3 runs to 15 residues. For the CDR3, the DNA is TGTGCCAGCAGCCAAGTCCAGGAGGAGAATTCACCCCTCCACTTT. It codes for CASSQVQEENSPLHF.

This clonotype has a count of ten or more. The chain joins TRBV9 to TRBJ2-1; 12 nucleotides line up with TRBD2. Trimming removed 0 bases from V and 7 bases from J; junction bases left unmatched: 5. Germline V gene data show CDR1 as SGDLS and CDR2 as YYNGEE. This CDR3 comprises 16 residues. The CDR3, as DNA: TGTGCCAGCAGCGTAGCGACTAGCGGGAGTTCGAATGAGCAGTTCTTC. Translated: CASSVATSGSSNEQFF.

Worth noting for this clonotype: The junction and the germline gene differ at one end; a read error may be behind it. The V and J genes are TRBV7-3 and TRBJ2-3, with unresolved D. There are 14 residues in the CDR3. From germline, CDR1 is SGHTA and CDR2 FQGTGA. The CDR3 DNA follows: TGTGCCAGCGGCTTATCGCCGGGCACAGATACGCAGTATTTT. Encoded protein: CASGLSPGTDTQYF.

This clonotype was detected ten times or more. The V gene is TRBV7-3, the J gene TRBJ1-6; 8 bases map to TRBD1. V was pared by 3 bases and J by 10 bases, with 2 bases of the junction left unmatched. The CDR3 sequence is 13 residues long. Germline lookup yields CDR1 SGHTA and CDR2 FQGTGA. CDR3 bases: TGTGCCAGCAGCTTCTACAGGGGGTCACCCCTCCACTTT. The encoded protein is CASSFYRGSPLHF.